These 9 T cell receptor beta chains were all obtained from the same sample, sequenced in a study of cytomegalovirus exposure and HLA in healthy donors (TCRdb year 2017). The library was built by means of the immunoSEQ multiplex PCR assay. TCRdb took this table from immuneACCESS and kept in-frame rearrangements with V and J called. Such tables lack part of the clones; where checked against another copy, unresolved V genes explain under half of the gap, and the rest is unexplained. Across this sample there are about 120,000 clones, with 75% to 90% seen only once. In total, the top ten clones hold about 4.5% of the sample. Sequencing used PBMCs. The receptors shown here come from a man between 18 and 29 years old in good health and CMV-seropositive.

This sequence joins TRBV6-5 and TRBJ1-1; D is unresolved. The V gene's germline CDR1 is MNHEY and CDR2 SVGAGI. The CDR3 is made up of 12 amino acids. The V gene lost 8 bases and the J gene lost 9 bases, with 16 bases spanning the gap. The CDR3 bases are TGTGCCAGCCAAACGCGGGGAGCACAAGCTTTCTTT. This sequence encodes CASQTRGAQAFF.

The chain uses TRBV7-2 and TRBJ1-1, with D hard to call. Germline CDR1 and CDR2: SGHTA and FQGNSA. The V end lost 3 bases, the J end lost 4 bases, and 18 bases lay between the germline ends. The CDR3 has 16 residues. The CDR3 protein is CASSFETRVLGTEAFF. CDR3 coding DNA: TGTGCCAGCAGCTTCGAGACGCGGGTCTTAGGCACTGAAGCTTTCTTT.

The chain's CDR3 is CASSFTSGPTDTQYF. In DNA, the CDR3 is TGTGCCAGCAGCTTTACTAGCGGGCCCACAGATACGCAGTATTTT. The chain uses TRBV5-4 and TRBJ2-3; 9 bases align to TRBD2. The CDR3 is 15 residues long. Germline CDR1 SGHNT, CDR2 YYREEE (reference sequence). V lost 2 bases to trimming and J lost 2 bases; unmatched junction nucleotides: 3.

The rearrangement uses TRBV29-1 and TRBJ2-5; no reliable D call. From germline, CDR1 is SQVTM and CDR2 ANQGSEA. The CDR3 runs 14 residues. V was pared by 2 bases and J by 2 bases, with 12 bases between. Here the CDR3 DNA reads TGCAGCGTTGAACCCCCGGGTGCTCAAGAGACCCAGTACTTC. Translated, it gives CSVEPPGAQETQYF.

The rearrangement uses TRBV7-8 and TRBJ2-6; the D is unclear. The germline gives CDR1 SGHVS, CDR2 FQNEAQ. The CDR3 covers 19 residues. V lost 1 base and J 3 bases, leaving 19 bases between the germline ends. The DNA of the CDR3 is TGTGCCAGCAGCTTAGTTTTGTTATGGGCAGGTCATGGGGCCAACGTCCTGACTTTC. It translates to CASSLVLLWAGHGANVLTF. Drawing the rest from reference TRBV7-8 and TRBJ2-6, the complete variable domain is GAGVSQSPRYKVAKRGQDVALRCDPISGHVSLFWYQQALGQGPEFLTYFQNEAQLDKSGLPSDRFFAERPEGSVSTLKIQRTQQEDSAVYLCASSLVLLWAGHGANVLTFGAGSRLTVL.

The rearrangement joins TRBV19 to TRBJ2-3, with D tentatively TRBD2 (6 bases). Germline assignment: CDR1 LNHDA and CDR2 SQIVND (reference sequence). CDR3 length: 16 amino acids. The V end was cut by 6 bases, the J end by 2 bases, with 18 bases between. The CDR3 spells CASSRWAGRNTDTQYF. The CDR3 bases are TGTGCCAGTAGCCGATGGGCGGGACGTAACACAGATACGCAGTATTTT.

This chain uses TRBV19 with TRBJ2-1, with TRBD2 matching 9 bases. Trimming at V came to 4 bases and at J to 2 bases, leaving 3 bases not matched to a gene. CDR3 length: 15 residues. The germline V gene has CDR1 LNHDA and CDR2 SQIVND (reference sequence). The CDR3 DNA sequence: TGTGCCAGTAGTACTAGCGGGGTACCCTACAATGAGCAGTTCTTC. It encodes CASSTSGVPYNEQFF.

The V gene is TRBV4-1, the J gene TRBJ1-4; D is perhaps TRBD1 (6 bases). Trimming cost V 3 bases and J 2 bases, with 13 bases left between them. The CDR3 sequence is 16 residues long. From germline, CDR1 is MGHRA and CDR2 YSYEKL. CDR3 protein: CASSHAPGVTNEKLFF. Here the CDR3 DNA reads TGCGCCAGCAGCCACGCCCCAGGGGTTACTAATGAAAAACTGTTTTTT.

V and J are TRBV10-3 and TRBJ2-3; 10 bases are a match to TRBD1. Trimming took 0 bases from V and 1 from J; bases not matched to a gene: 7. Germline CDR1 reads ENHRY; CDR2 reads SYGVKD. The CDR3 length is 18 residues. CDR3 protein: CAISESKGQGPRTDTQYF. In DNA form, the CDR3 reads TGTGCCATCAGTGAGTCGAAGGGACAGGGGCCACGCACAGATACGCAGTATTTT.